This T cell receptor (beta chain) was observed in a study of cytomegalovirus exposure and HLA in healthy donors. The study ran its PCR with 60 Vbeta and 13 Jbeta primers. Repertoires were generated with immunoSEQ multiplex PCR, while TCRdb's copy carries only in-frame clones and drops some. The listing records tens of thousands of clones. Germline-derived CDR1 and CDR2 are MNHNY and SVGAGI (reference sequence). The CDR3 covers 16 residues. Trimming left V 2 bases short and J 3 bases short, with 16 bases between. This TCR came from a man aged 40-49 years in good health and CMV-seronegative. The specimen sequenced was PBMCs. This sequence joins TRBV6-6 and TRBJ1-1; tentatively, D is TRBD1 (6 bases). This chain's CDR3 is CASSYPTGKGDTEAFF. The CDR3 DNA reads TGTGCCAGCAGTTACCCAACAGGGAAAGGGGACACTGAAGCTTTCTTT.